This TCR beta chain was captured by sequencing in a study of T cell responses to AZD1222 COVID-19 vaccine. TCRdb's copy holds only in-frame clones and misses some; the assay was immunoSEQ multiplex PCR. The sample lists 150,000 to 200,000 clones; 85% to 90% were seen once. Findings and caveats of the study: Repertoire samples came only from after the peak T cell response. Nearly half of spike-specific TCRs reportedly target variant regions that are unmutated in the B.1.351 and B.1.1.7 variants.

Remarks on this clone: What it binds is unknown.

Trimming cost V 1 base and J 9 bases; bases outside gene matches: 9. The CDR3 is 16 amino acids. Germline V gives CDR1 SGDLS, CDR2 YYNGEE. This TCR came from an adult in good health. The starting material was peripheral blood, obtained on day 0 of AZD1222 vaccination. The J gene is TRBJ2-1, the V gene TRBV9; 11 nucleotides align to TRBD2. The CDR3 region has the DNA TGTGCCAGCAGCGTACAGCTAGCGGGAGGCAGCGGTGAGCAGTTCTTC. Its protein product is CASSVQLAGGSGEQFF.